The 20 T cell receptor beta chains below come from one sample, sequenced in a study of T-cell memory formation after mild COVID-19. TCRdb reanalysed the 5' RACE reads using MiXCR and keeps one entry per CDR3 protein. The data show roughly 480,000 distinct CDR3 sequences, 20% to 25% seen once. The sequenced sample consisted of PBMCs or a T cell subset sorted from them (not recorded which). The receptors here all came from an adult woman who had mild COVID-19 (a few samples of this study predate the infection). Cell type and time point are not known.

With regard to this clonotype: A read error may produce the germline difference seen at one junction end. The chain is built from TRBV20-1 and TRBJ1-1; D remains ambiguous. Germline values: CDR1 DFQATT, CDR2 SNEGSKA (reference sequence). The CDR3 totals 9 residues. CDR3 DNA sequence: TGCAGTGCTAGCGACCCCGTGCTCTTT. Translation gives CSASDPVLF.

The V gene is TRBV20-1, the J gene TRBJ2-2, with 7 bases matching TRBD1. Germline CDR1 reads DFQATT; CDR2 reads SNEGSKA (reference sequence). This CDR3 is 15 amino acids long. V dropped 5 bases and J dropped 5; count of bases not matched to a gene: 11. The CDR3 protein is CSAPHSGGWTGELFF. DNA for the CDR3: TGCAGTGCTCCTCACTCAGGGGGATGGACCGGGGAGCTGTTTTTT.

This clonotype was seen repeatedly, ten times or more. The chain has TRBV12-3 or TRBV12-4 and TRBJ2-3; possibly TRBD1 or TRBD2 for D (5 bases each). Trimming left V 7 bases short and J 3 bases short, with 14 bases between. The CDR3 loop spans 14 amino acids. The CDR3 DNA follows: TGTGCCAGCACCCGGGACGCCGATACAGATACGCAGTATTTT. Its protein is CASTRDADTDTQYF.

This chain connects TRBV14 to TRBJ2-4, with a possible D match to TRBD1 (6 bases). V was cut by 5 bases and J by 8 bases, with 19 bases left in between. The CDR3 has 15 residues. Looked up from germline, CDR1 is SGHDN and CDR2 is FVKESK. Here the CDR3 DNA reads TGTGCCAGCAGCGAACAGGGAAGGCATAAGTACATTCAGTACTTC. Amino acid sequence: CASSEQGRHKYIQYF.

This clonotype was seen a handful of times. The chain combines TRBV5-6 with TRBJ2-7, with unresolved D. CDR3 length: 12 residues. Germline V gene lookup returns CDR1 SGHDT and CDR2 YYEEEE. V lost 4 bases to trimming and J lost 7 bases, with 12 bases between them. The CDR3 sequence: CASSRIGDEQYF. The CDR3 DNA follows: TGTGCCAGCAGCCGCATAGGTGATGAGCAGTACTTC. Supplemented by reference TRBV5-6 and TRBJ2-7, the full variable domain reads DAGVTQSPTHLIKTRGQQVTLRCSPKSGHDTVSWYQQALGQGPQFIFQYYEEEERQRGNFPDRFSGHQFPNYSSELNVNALLLGDSALYLCASSRIGDEQYFGPGTRLTVT.

This clonotype was seen only a few times. This chain uses TRBV29-1 with TRBJ2-7; D gene uncertain. The CDR3 spans 10 residues. Germline CDR1 is SQVTM and CDR2 is ANQGSEA. V was pared by 4 bases and J by 1 base, with 2 bases between. CDR3 sequence (DNA): TGCAGCGTTGGATCCTACGAGCAGTACTTC. Amino acid sequence: CSVGSYEQYF.

The V call is TRBV5-1, the J call TRBJ2-3; TRBD2 is a possible D gene (5 bases). This CDR3 region has 15 residues. Germline CDR1 is SGHRS and CDR2 is YFSETQ. The V end was cut by 3 bases, the J end by 0 bases, with 11 bases between. CDR3 nucleotides: TGCGCCAGCAGCTGGGCCCGGAGGAGCACAGATACGCAGTATTTT. It specifies CASSWARRSTDTQYF.

This clonotype has only a few counts. The chain combines TRBV7-2 with TRBJ2-1; 9 bases line up with TRBD2. There are 15 residues in the CDR3. The trim removed 6 bases at V and 6 bases at J, leaving 9 bases unmatched. Germline-derived CDR1 and CDR2 are SGHTA and FQGNSA. CDR3 in amino acids: CASRLTSGAANEQFF. CDR3 sequence (DNA): TGTGCCAGCAGGTTGACTAGCGGAGCCGCCAATGAGCAGTTCTTC.

The chain is built from TRBV5-6 and TRBJ2-1; a weak D match, TRBD1 (5 bases). This CDR3 comprises 16 residues. Trimming took 4 bases from V and 0 from J, leaving 14 bases between them. Germline CDR1 SGHDT, CDR2 YYEEEE. CDR3: CASSRTTASSYNEQFF. DNA for the CDR3: TGTGCCAGCAGCAGGACGACAGCTAGCTCCTACAATGAGCAGTTCTTC.

This clonotype was observed a few times. V and J are TRBV9 and TRBJ2-1; TRBD2 agrees at 11 bases. CDR3 length equals 15 residues. Trimming took 5 bases from V and 8 from J; bases not matched to a gene: 9. Looked up from germline, CDR1 is SGDLS and CDR2 is YYNGEE. The CDR3 DNA is TGTGCCAGCAGGGCTAGTAGCGGGGGGGCCGATGAGCAGTTCTTC. Translated, it gives CASRASSGGADEQFF.

In this sample, this clonotype turned up a few times. CDR3 in DNA: TGTGCCAGCAGTTTAGTCCAGGGGCATAGCAATCAGCCCCAGCATTTT. This codes for CASSLVQGHSNQPQHF. V and J are TRBV12-3 or TRBV12-4 and TRBJ1-5, with a weak D call TRBD1 (6 bases). V shed 1 base and J shed 0 bases, with 10 bases lying between them. The CDR3 is made up of 16 amino acids.

The V and J genes are TRBV24-1 and TRBJ1-2; perhaps TRBD1 as D (6 bases). CDR1 and CDR2 (germline): KGHDR, SFDVKD. The V end was cut by 5 bases, the J end by 8 bases, with 14 bases between. The CDR3 runs to 13 residues. The DNA of the CDR3 is TGTGCCACCAGTGTTGGCAGGGGCAGCGGCTACACCTTC. Its protein is CATSVGRGSGYTF.

This rearrangement joins TRBV7-9 to TRBJ2-3; 9 bases are a match to TRBD1. Germline loops: CDR1 SEHNR, CDR2 FQNEAQ (reference sequence). Unmatched junction bases numbered 5, after V lost 8 bases and J lost 5 bases. The CDR3 covers 13 residues. Here the CDR3 reads CASGGTGRDTQYF. DNA of the CDR3: TGTGCCAGCGGCGGGACAGGGAGAGATACGCAGTATTTT.

This clonotype was observed a few times. The chain links TRBV14 to TRBJ2-3, with D maybe TRBD2 (5 bases). Germline CDR1 SGHDN, CDR2 FVKESK. Trimming cost V 2 bases and J 14 bases, with 20 bases left between them. This CDR3 contains 14 residues. The CDR3 protein is CASSQRNGLYGMYF. For the CDR3, the DNA is TGTGCCAGCAGCCAACGTAATGGGCTCTACGGGATGTATTTT.

This clonotype occurred many times. J is TRBJ1-4 and V is TRBV18; D may be TRBD1 (5 bases). The CDR3 extends over 14 amino acids. Trimming took off 5 bases at V and 8 bases at J, with 15 bases between the two ends. Germline loops: CDR1 KGHSH, CDR2 LQKENI. CDR3 DNA: TGTGCCAGCTCATATGGAGCGGGGCGGGAAAAACTGTTTTTT. It codes for CASSYGAGREKLFF.

This clonotype was counted a few times. The rearrangement uses TRBV7-8 and TRBJ2-1; D remains ambiguous. CDR1 is SGHVS, CDR2 FQNEAQ, per germline. CDR3 length: 18 residues. Trimming shortened V by 2 bases and J by 0 bases, and 17 bases separated the two germline ends. CDR3 nucleotides: TGTGCCAGCAGCTTAACCTCAGGTGGCGCCAGCTCCTACAATGAGCAGTTCTTC. Residues: CASSLTSGGASSYNEQFF.

This clonotype was detected only a few times. The rearrangement uses TRBV10-3 and TRBJ2-5; 8 nucleotides align to TRBD1. Germline V gene lookup returns CDR1 ENHRY and CDR2 SYGVKD. The CDR3 has 13 residues. After removal of 6 bases from V and 4 bases from J, the junction contained 4 bases not matched to a gene. The CDR3 is CAISWTGRETQYF. Here the CDR3 DNA reads TGTGCCATCAGCTGGACAGGGAGAGAGACCCAGTACTTC.

The chain recombines TRBV7-8 with TRBJ2-5, with D possibly matching TRBD1 (6 bases). Germline V gene sequence: CDR1 SGHVS, CDR2 FQNEAQ. Trimming shortened V by 1 base and J by 2 bases, and 11 bases separated the two germline ends. The CDR3 spans 15 residues. The CDR3, as DNA: TGTGCCAGCAGCTTAGAGAGGGGGTTTCAAGAGACCCAGTACTTC. Its translation is CASSLERGFQETQYF.

This clonotype has only a few counts. J is TRBJ1-2 and V is TRBV4-1; 7 bases are shared with TRBD1. Looked up from germline, CDR1 is MGHRA and CDR2 is YSYEKL. CDR3 length equals 11 residues. The V gene end was trimmed by 3 bases and the J gene end by 10 bases; junction bases not matched to a gene: 2. CDR3 residues: CASSQTGLYTF. CDR3 coding DNA: TGCGCCAGCAGCCAGACAGGGCTCTACACCTTC.

This clonotype was counted only a few times. This rearrangement joins TRBV12-3 or TRBV12-4 to TRBJ2-1; TRBD2 matches 7 bases. The CDR3 extends over 14 amino acids. With V trimmed by 6 bases and J by 8 bases, 10 bases remained unmatched. Here the CDR3 DNA reads TGTGCCAGCAGGTTAAGGGCGGGGGTCTATGAGCAGTTCTTC. Its translation: CASRLRAGVYEQFF.